This T cell receptor beta chain was captured in a study of blood T cell repertoires in COVID-19. Across the whole study: Both acute and convalescent COVID-19 samples were obtained from the United States, Italy and Spain. Sources were T cells, B-cell-depleted T cells, or PBMCs; the material itself was cDNA or gDNA.

This CDR3 has 15 amino acids. The J segment lost 6 bases and the V segment lost 1 base, leaving 8 bases of the junction unmatched. CDR1 SQVTM and CDR2 ANQGSEA come from the germline V gene. In the authors' methods: Amplification with reference gene primers provided the estimates of nucleated cell counts. Assay used: immunoSEQ multiplex PCR; TCRdb lists only in-frame clones, some missing. V and J calls and clone size are those listed in that table; D and trimming were worked out from the DNA. The sample consists of 28,000 or so clones, 92% of them appearing once. Sequenced: peripheral blood. This sequence originates from a human donor in a cohort sampled during active COVID-19. The genes are TRBV29-1 and TRBJ2-1, with TRBD1 matching over 8 bases. The CDR3 DNA reads TGCAGCGTTGAAGGCCGGGACAGGCTTCCCAATGAGCAGTTCTTC. The encoded protein is CSVEGRDRLPNEQFF.